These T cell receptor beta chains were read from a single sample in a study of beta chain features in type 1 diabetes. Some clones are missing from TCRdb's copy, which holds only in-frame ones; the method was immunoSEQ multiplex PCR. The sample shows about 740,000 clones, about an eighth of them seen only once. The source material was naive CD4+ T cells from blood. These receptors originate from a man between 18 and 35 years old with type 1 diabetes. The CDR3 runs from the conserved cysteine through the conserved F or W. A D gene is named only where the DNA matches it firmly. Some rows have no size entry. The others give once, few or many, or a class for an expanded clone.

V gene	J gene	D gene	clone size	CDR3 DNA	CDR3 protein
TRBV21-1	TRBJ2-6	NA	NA	TGTGCCAGCAGCGCCCTAGCGGCCGGCTCTGGGGCCAACGTCCTGACTTTC	CASSALAAGSGANVLTF
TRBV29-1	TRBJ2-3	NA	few	TGCAGCGTTGACAGGGGACCTAGCACAGATACGCAGTATTTT	CSVDRGPSTDTQYF
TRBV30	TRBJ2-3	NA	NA	TGTGCCTGGATGGTAGATCGAGATACGCAGTATTTT	CAWMVDRDTQYF
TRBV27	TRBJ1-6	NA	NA	TGTGCCAGCAGTCTCAAAAGGGAGATGGATTCACCCCTCCACTTT	CASSLKREMDSPLHF
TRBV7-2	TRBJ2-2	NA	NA	TGTGCCAGCCAAACCGGGACGAAAGGCACCGGGGAGCTGTTTTTT	CASQTGTKGTGELFF
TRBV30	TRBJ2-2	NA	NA	TGTGCCTGGAGTCCCGGGACGCTTGGGGCCGGGGAGCTGTTTTTT	CAWSPGTLGAGELFF
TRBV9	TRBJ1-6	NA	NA	TGTGCCAGCAGAGGGGTGGGGAGTTCACCCCTCCACTTT	CASRGVGSSPLHF
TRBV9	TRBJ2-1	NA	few	TGTGCCAGCAGCGTAGAGGTCGGGGGAGAGCAGTTCTTC	CASSVEVGGEQFF
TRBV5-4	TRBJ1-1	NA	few	TGTGCCAGCAGCTTGCCGGGGCTTAACACTGAAGCTTTCTTT	CASSLPGLNTEAFF
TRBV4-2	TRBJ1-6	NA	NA	TGTGCCAGCAGCCAAGATTCCCCCGTCCCCCTCCACTTT	CASSQDSPVPLHF
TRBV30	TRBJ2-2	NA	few	TGTGCCTGGAGTGTGCAGGTTACCGGGGAGCTGTTTTTT	CAWSVQVTGELFF
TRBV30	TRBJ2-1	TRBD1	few	TGTGCCTGGAGAGTTACAGGGGTTTGGGAGCAGTTCTTC	CAWRVTGVWEQFF
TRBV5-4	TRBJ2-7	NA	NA	TGTGCCAGCAGCTCCCGGGACTACGAGCAGTACTTC	CASSSRDYEQYF
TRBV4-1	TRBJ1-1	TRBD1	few	TGCGCCAGCAGCCAGGCGGGACAGACGAACACTGAAGCTTTCTTT	CASSQAGQTNTEAFF
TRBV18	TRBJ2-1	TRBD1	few	TGTGCCAGCTCACCAATACAGGGGGCGATGAATGAGCAGTTCTTC	CASSPIQGAMNEQFF
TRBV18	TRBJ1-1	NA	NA	TGTGCCAGCTCACCTCGATCCCGACAATTGAACACTGAAGCTTTCTTT	CASSPRSRQLNTEAFF
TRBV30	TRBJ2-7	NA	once	TGTGCCTGGACCGGGGCCTACGAGCAGTACTTC	CAWTGAYEQYF